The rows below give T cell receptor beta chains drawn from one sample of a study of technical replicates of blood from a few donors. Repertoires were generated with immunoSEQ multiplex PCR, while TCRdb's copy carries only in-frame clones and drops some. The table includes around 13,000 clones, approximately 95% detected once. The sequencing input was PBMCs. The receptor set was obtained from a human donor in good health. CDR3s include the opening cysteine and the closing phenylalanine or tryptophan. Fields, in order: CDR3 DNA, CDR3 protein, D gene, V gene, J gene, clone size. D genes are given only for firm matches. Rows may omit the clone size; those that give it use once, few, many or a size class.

cdr3_nt: TGTGCCAGCAGTTCTCCAGGGGAGGCCAAAAACATTCAGTACTTC
cdr3_aa: CASSSPGEAKNIQYF
d_call: .
v_call: TRBV28
j_call: TRBJ2-4
clone_size: .

cdr3_nt: TGTGCCAGCGGGCAAAGCGGCGAGCAGTTCTTC
cdr3_aa: CASGQSGEQFF
d_call: .
v_call: TRBV7-9
j_call: TRBJ2-1
clone_size: .

cdr3_nt: TGTGCCAGCAGCGCAGGGGATCCCTCTGGAAACACCATATATTTT
cdr3_aa: CASSAGDPSGNTIYF
d_call: .
v_call: TRBV6-5
j_call: TRBJ1-3
clone_size: .

cdr3_nt: TGTGCCAGCAGTTTACATCTTGCGGGAGGGTCCTACGAGCAGTACTTC
cdr3_aa: CASSLHLAGGSYEQYF
d_call: TRBD2
v_call: TRBV27
j_call: TRBJ2-7
clone_size: .

cdr3_nt: TGTGCCAGCAGTCGACTAGCGGGAAGCACAGATACGCAGTATTTT
cdr3_aa: CASSRLAGSTDTQYF
d_call: TRBD2
v_call: TRBV6-4
j_call: TRBJ2-3
clone_size: once

cdr3_nt: TGTGCCAGTAGTACCTCACGACAGGGGTCCTACGAGCAGTACTTC
cdr3_aa: CASSTSRQGSYEQYF
d_call: TRBD1
v_call: TRBV19
j_call: TRBJ2-7
clone_size: .

cdr3_nt: TGTGCCAGCAGCCGACAGGGGGCAGTGGAGACCCAGTACTTC
cdr3_aa: CASSRQGAVETQYF
d_call: TRBD1
v_call: TRBV7-2
j_call: TRBJ2-5
clone_size: .

cdr3_nt: TGTGCCAGTGGGACGGGGGGCTATGAGCAGTTCTTC
cdr3_aa: CASGTGGYEQFF
d_call: .
v_call: TRBV19
j_call: TRBJ2-1
clone_size: .

cdr3_nt: TGTGCCAGCAGCTTGTGGGCTAGCGAGAGGAACAATGAGCAGTTCTTC
cdr3_aa: CASSLWASERNNEQFF
d_call: .
v_call: TRBV7-2
j_call: TRBJ2-1
clone_size: .

cdr3_nt: TGTGCCAGTAGTATAGCCGGGACTAGCGGGAGGGGGCAGTTCTTC
cdr3_aa: CASSIAGTSGRGQFF
d_call: TRBD2
v_call: TRBV19
j_call: TRBJ2-1
clone_size: .

cdr3_nt: TGCAGCGTTGTAACTAGCGGGGGATTTGAGCAGTACTTC
cdr3_aa: CSVVTSGGFEQYF
d_call: TRBD2
v_call: TRBV29-1
j_call: TRBJ2-7
clone_size: .

cdr3_nt: TGCGCCAGCAGCCAAGAGGGCAGGGCTTCCGCAACTAATGAAAAACTGTTTTTT
cdr3_aa: CASSQEGRASATNEKLFF
d_call: .
v_call: TRBV4-1
j_call: TRBJ1-4
clone_size: once

cdr3_nt: TGTGCCAGCAGTCCCACTAGCGCCTCCTACGAGCAGTACTTC
cdr3_aa: CASSPTSASYEQYF
d_call: TRBD2
v_call: TRBV6-1
j_call: TRBJ2-7
clone_size: .

cdr3_nt: TGTGCCAGCGAAACCAGCGGGGGAAAACTGTTTTTT
cdr3_aa: CASETSGGKLFF
d_call: .
v_call: TRBV28
j_call: TRBJ1-4
clone_size: once

cdr3_nt: TGTGCCTGGAGTCCCAGGTTTAATCAGCCCCAGCATTTT
cdr3_aa: CAWSPRFNQPQHF
d_call: .
v_call: TRBV30
j_call: TRBJ1-5
clone_size: .

cdr3_nt: TGCGCCAGCAGCAAAGTAGCGGGTTGGGAGGGGACCCAGTACTTC
cdr3_aa: CASSKVAGWEGTQYF
d_call: TRBD2
v_call: TRBV5-1
j_call: TRBJ2-5
clone_size: once

cdr3_nt: TGTGCCTGGAGAGGACAGGGTTTGGGGGGAAACACCATATATTTT
cdr3_aa: CAWRGQGLGGNTIYF
d_call: TRBD1
v_call: TRBV30
j_call: TRBJ1-3
clone_size: .

cdr3_nt: TGTGCCACCAGCAGAGAGTCCTCAGGGGGCTTTGTCACTGAAGCTTTCTTT
cdr3_aa: CATSRESSGGFVTEAFF
d_call: TRBD1
v_call: TRBV15
j_call: TRBJ1-1
clone_size: few

cdr3_nt: TGCGCCAGCAGCTGGACAGCACCGAGCTCCTACAATGAGCAGTTCTTC
cdr3_aa: CASSWTAPSSYNEQFF
d_call: .
v_call: TRBV5-1
j_call: TRBJ2-1
clone_size: .

cdr3_nt: TGTGCCAGCAGTCTCCGGGGAGTACGGGTCCACGAGCAGTACTTC
cdr3_aa: CASSLRGVRVHEQYF
d_call: .
v_call: TRBV28
j_call: TRBJ2-7
clone_size: .

cdr3_nt: TGTGCCAGCAGCCAAACCCGGACAGGCCACTATGGCTACACCTTC
cdr3_aa: CASSQTRTGHYGYTF
d_call: TRBD1
v_call: TRBV4-2
j_call: TRBJ1-2
clone_size: once

cdr3_nt: TGCGCCAGCAGCTTGGAACGACAGGGTTACGAGCAGTACTTC
cdr3_aa: CASSLERQGYEQYF
d_call: TRBD1
v_call: TRBV5-1
j_call: TRBJ2-7
clone_size: .

cdr3_nt: TGTGCCAGCAGCTTACAGGGGGCAACCGGGGAGCTGTTTTTT
cdr3_aa: CASSLQGATGELFF
d_call: TRBD1
v_call: TRBV7-8
j_call: TRBJ2-2
clone_size: .

cdr3_nt: TGTGCCAGCAGTCCAACCAGGGCACAGGGGCACGAGCAGTACTTC
cdr3_aa: CASSPTRAQGHEQYF
d_call: TRBD1
v_call: TRBV6-5
j_call: TRBJ2-7
clone_size: .

cdr3_nt: TGTGCCAGCAGCCCCGGGACTAGCGGGAACCCTTTCCAAGAGACCCAGTACTTC
cdr3_aa: CASSPGTSGNPFQETQYF
d_call: TRBD2
v_call: TRBV7-9
j_call: TRBJ2-5
clone_size: .

cdr3_nt: TGTGCCAGCAGGAAGGAGGGCACAGATACGCAGTATTTT
cdr3_aa: CASRKEGTDTQYF
d_call: .
v_call: TRBV4-2
j_call: TRBJ2-3
clone_size: .

cdr3_nt: TGTGCCAGCAGCTCGGGGTGGGGAGGGCCTAGCTCCTACGAGCAGTACTTC
cdr3_aa: CASSSGWGGPSSYEQYF
d_call: TRBD2
v_call: TRBV5-6
j_call: TRBJ2-7
clone_size: .